The clone carrying this T cell receptor beta chain was seen once. Its antigen is not known. Some clones are missing from TCRdb's copy, which holds only in-frame ones; the method was immunoSEQ multiplex PCR. The data show about 56,000 clones, nearly 80% seen once. Trimming shortened V by 6 bases and J by 3 bases, and 9 bases separated the two germline ends. CDR3 length: 13 residues. CDR1 MDHEN and CDR2 SYDVKM come from the germline V gene. These data are taken from a study of T cell responses to AZD1222 COVID-19 vaccine. Study-wide results and limits: Mapped onto spike, vaccine-associated CD4 TCRs spanned it and were dominant at 160-218 and 743-854.

The chain is built from TRBV28 and TRBJ1-5, with no clear D. The sample in question was peripheral blood, obtained 28 days after the second AZD1222 dose. This TCR came from an adult who received the AZD1222 COVID-19 vaccine. The CDR3 spells CASRIRINQPQHF. CDR3 bases: TGTGCCAGCAGAATACGGATCAATCAGCCCCAGCATTTT.